The 26 T cell receptor beta chains reported below all come from one sample, sequenced in a study of blood T cells in healthy people across ages. Primers used in a second PCR of roughly 7 to 12 cycles were a sample-barcoded 5' primer and a J-beta primer mix. TCRdb called the 5' RACE reads again in MiXCR, with one record for every CDR3 protein. The sample includes 1.5 million or so distinct CDR3 sequences, about 42% of them seen just once. Material for sequencing was blood. The receptor set was obtained from a woman aged 18-35 years in good health.

This clonotype showed up just a few times. The CDR3 loop is CASSRGQGGETQYF. For the CDR3, the DNA is TGTGCCAGCAGTAGAGGACAGGGAGGGGAGACCCAGTACTTC. This chain links TRBV25-1 with TRBJ2-5; the D gene is possibly TRBD1 (8 bases). Trimming shortened V by 5 bases and J by 5 bases, and 15 bases separated the two germline ends. Germline V lookup: CDR1 MGHDK, CDR2 SYGVNS. The CDR3 length is 14 residues.

Worth noting for this clonotype: One base away lies a much larger clone, so this may be a sequencing read error. The chain joins TRBV29-1 to TRBJ2-1; a weak D match, TRBD1 (6 bases). The better agreement between TRBJ2-7 and the DNA end casts doubt on the J call. The V gene's germline CDR1 is SQVTM and CDR2 ANQGSEA. The CDR3 covers 14 residues. CDR3 region: CSAPSGQNYNEQYF. CDR3 DNA: TGCAGCGCTCCTTCGGGACAAAACTACAATGAGCAGTACTTC.

CDR3 residues: CASSLIGTGGFRNYGYTF. In nucleotides, the CDR3 is TGTGCCAGCAGTCTCATCGGGACAGGGGGCTTTAGGAACTATGGCTACACCTTC. This chain uses TRBV28 with TRBJ1-2, with 12 bases fitting TRBD1. With 5 bases clipped from V and 2 bases from J, the junction kept 12 bases outside the gene matches. Germline V gene data show CDR1 as MDHEN and CDR2 as SYDVKM. The CDR3 has 18 amino acids.

This chain joins TRBV9 and TRBJ2-1; 10 bases are a match to TRBD2. Germline CDR1 and CDR2: SGDLS and YYNGEE. V trimming: 2 bases; J trimming: 6 bases; junction bases outside the gene matches: 5. This CDR3 has 15 residues. CDR3 in DNA: TGTGCCAGCAGCGTTTCCTCTAGCGGGAGCAATGAGCAGTTCTTC. It codes for CASSVSSSGSNEQFF.

The chain is built from TRBV29-1 and TRBJ1-3; D is unclear. Germline CDR1 and CDR2: SQVTM and ANQGSEA. V was cut by 4 bases and J by 0 bases, with 4 bases left in between. The length of the CDR3 is 12 residues. The CDR3 protein is CSVVDSGNTIYF. The CDR3 coding sequence is TGCAGCGTTGTTGACTCTGGAAACACCATATATTTT.

This chain uses TRBV20-1 with TRBJ1-2; D is possibly TRBD1 (5 bases). Trimming left V 5 bases short and J 8 bases short, with 18 bases between. This CDR3 spans 13 amino acids. Germline CDR1 and CDR2: DFQATT and SNEGSKA (reference sequence). The CDR3 reads CSAGGGSGSGYTF. For the CDR3, the DNA is TGCAGTGCTGGTGGGGGGAGCGGATCCGGCTACACCTTC.

Remarks on this clonotype: The junction and the germline gene differ at one end; a read error may be behind it. The chain is built from TRBV24-1 and TRBJ2-4, with 10 bases matching TRBD1. Germline CDR1 KGHDR, CDR2 SFDVKD. This CDR3 region has 19 residues. This CDR3 is CAASERQDRGNLAKNIQYF. In nucleotides, the CDR3 is TGTGCCGCCAGTGAAAGACAGGACAGGGGGAATCTAGCCAAAAACATTCAGTACTTC.

The gene calls are TRBV5-1 and TRBJ2-1, with TRBD1 identical over 9 bases. V was pared by 2 bases and J by 10 bases, with 10 bases of the junction left unmatched. Germline V gene data show CDR1 as SGHRS and CDR2 as YFSETQ. The CDR3 has 15 residues. The CDR3 bases are TGCGCCAGCAGCTTCACCGGGACAGGGTCCTACGAGCAGTTCTTC. Translated: CASSFTGTGSYEQFF. Looking up the rest from reference TRBV5-1 and TRBJ2-1 gives the full variable domain: KAGVTQTPRYLIKTRGQQVTLSCSPISGHRSVSWYQQTPGQGLQFLFEYFSETQRNKGNFPGRFSGRQFSNSRSEMNVSTLELGDSALYLCASSFTGTGSYEQFFGPGTRLTVL.

This clonotype was picked up a small number of times. The rearrangement uses TRBV7-9 and TRBJ1-4; TRBD1 matches 7 bases. The germline V gene encodes CDR1 SEHNR and CDR2 FQNEAQ (reference sequence). The CDR3 is 15 amino acids. V dropped 7 bases and J dropped 3; count of bases not matched to a gene: 8. As DNA, the CDR3 is TGTGCCAGCATCCCTCAGGGGGGGGCTAATGAAAAACTGTTTTTT. Translated, it gives CASIPQGGANEKLFF.

Comment on this clonotype: The germline gene is not matched at one end of the junction; a read error may be the cause. The V gene is TRBV28, the J gene TRBJ2-7; 9 bases are a match to TRBD1. CDR1 is MDHEN, CDR2 SYDVKM, per germline. The CDR3 is 15 residues long. This CDR3 reads CASSLEGTGRYKQYF. CDR3 sequence (DNA): TGTGCCAGCAGTTTAGAAGGGACAGGGCGCTACAAGCAGTACTTC.

Turning to this clonotype: A much larger clone differs from this one at a single base, so this may be a read error. V and J are TRBV5-1 and TRBJ2-5; D possibly corresponds to TRBD2 (6 bases). CDR1 and CDR2 (germline): SGHRS, YFSETQ. Trimming removed 0 bases at V and 11 bases at J, with 26 bases between. The CDR3 loop spans 17 amino acids. The CDR3: CASSLEEDYWGYNEQYF. The CDR3, as DNA: TGCGCCAGCAGCTTGGAGGAGGACTATTGGGGTTACAATGAGCAGTACTTC.

The chain employs TRBV6-1 and TRBJ2-3; a possible D gene is TRBD2 (6 bases). The CDR3 spans 15 residues. Looked up from germline, CDR1 is MNHNS and CDR2 is SASEGT. V was cut by 1 base and J by 2 bases, with 10 bases left in between. The CDR3 region is CASSEVGGNTDTQYF. CDR3 bases: TGTGCCAGCAGTGAAGTAGGAGGGAACACAGATACGCAGTATTTT.

V is TRBV7-9 and J is TRBJ2-7; the match to TRBD2 covers 12 bases. Trimming took 5 bases from V and 0 from J; bases not matched to a gene: 8. This CDR3 comprises 17 residues. Per the germline V gene, CDR1 is SEHNR and CDR2 is FQNEAQ (reference sequence). The CDR3 is CASSDITSGGNSYEQYF. In DNA form, the CDR3 reads TGTGCCAGCAGCGACATAACTAGCGGGGGGAACTCCTACGAGCAGTACTTC.

The J gene is TRBJ2-3, the V gene TRBV28; 10 bases match TRBD2. With 6 bases clipped from V and 5 bases from J, the junction kept 14 bases outside the gene matches. The CDR3 runs 17 residues. Per the germline V gene, CDR1 is MDHEN and CDR2 is SYDVKM. CDR3 protein: CASSPDRVAGGVDTQYF. The CDR3 DNA reads TGTGCCAGCAGCCCCGATAGGGTAGCGGGAGGTGTAGATACGCAGTATTTT.

The rearrangement joins TRBV29-1 to TRBJ1-2; 7 bases fit TRBD1. The germline CDR1 and CDR2 sequences are SQVTM and ANQGSEA. The CDR3 consists of 13 residues. The junction had 6 bases not matched to a gene; V was cut back by 6 bases and J by 2 bases. CDR3 loop: CSVIGTENYGYTF. The CDR3 nucleotides read TGCAGCGTCATTGGGACAGAAAACTATGGCTACACCTTC. The whole variable domain, filled in from reference TRBV29-1 and TRBJ1-2, reads SAVISQKPSRDICQRGTSLTIQCQVDSQVTMMFWYRQQPGQSLTLIATANQGSEATYESGFVIDKFPISRPNLTFSTLTVSNMSPEDSSIYLCSVIGTENYGYTFGSGTRLTVV.

V is TRBV12-3 or TRBV12-4 and J is TRBJ1-1, with no clear D. The CDR3 runs 14 residues. Trimming cost V 5 bases and J 1 base, with 11 bases left between them. The CDR3 DNA reads as TGTGCCAGCAGTAGCAGACGGAGGAACACTGAAGCTTTCTTT. Translating it yields CASSSRRRNTEAFF.

The chain is built from TRBV4-3 and TRBJ2-2; TRBD1 matches at 7 bases. The germline gives CDR1 LGHNA, CDR2 YSLEER. Losses at the gene ends were 4 bases for V and 6 bases for J; bases not matched to a gene: 11. CDR3 size: 16 residues. The CDR3 nucleotides read TGCGCCAGCAGCCGATCTGTACGGGACAGCTCCGGGGAGCTGTTTTTT. This sequence encodes CASSRSVRDSSGELFF.

The chain combines TRBV20-1 with TRBJ2-5; D ambiguous. Looked up from germline, CDR1 is DFQATT and CDR2 is SNEGSKA (reference sequence). The CDR3 has 11 residues. Trimming shortened V by 3 bases and J by 5 bases, and 7 bases separated the two germline ends. The CDR3 here is CSASSVETQYF. In nucleotides, the CDR3 is TGCAGTGCTAGTTCGGTTGAGACCCAGTACTTC.

The CDR3 loop reads CSGAGEWDTGELFF. In DNA form, the CDR3 reads TGCAGCGGGGCGGGAGAGTGGGACACCGGGGAGCTGTTTTTT. The chain links TRBV29-1 to TRBJ2-2; TRBD2 aligns across 7 bases. Unmatched junction bases numbered 8, after V lost 7 bases and J lost 3 bases. CDR3 size: 14 residues. The germline gives CDR1 SQVTM, CDR2 ANQGSEA.

The chain uses TRBV29-1 and TRBJ2-2, with TRBD1 matching over 7 bases. The CDR3 is 12 amino acids. V gave up 7 bases and J gave up 4 bases; unmatched junction bases: 3. Germline V lookup: CDR1 SQVTM, CDR2 ANQGSEA. CDR3 DNA sequence: TGCAGCGGGGGACAGCTCACCGGGGAGCTGTTTTTT. This codes for CSGGQLTGELFF.

This clonotype was seen more than once but under ten times. This rearrangement joins TRBV5-6 to TRBJ2-5; D is uncertain. V lost 0 bases, J lost 4 bases, and 10 bases lay in between. CDR1 is SGHDT, CDR2 YYEEEE, per germline. This CDR3 has 14 amino acids. CDR3 sequence reads: CASSLGATRETQYF. The DNA for the CDR3 is TGTGCCAGCAGCTTGGGAGCGACCCGAGAGACCCAGTACTTC.

This clonotype was seen a handful of times. This chain links TRBV6-1 with TRBJ2-1, with D possibly TRBD1 on 6 matching bases. The CDR3 length is 12 residues. Germline CDR1 is MNHNS and CDR2 is SASEGT. V was pared by 6 bases and J by 5 bases, with 8 bases between. CDR3 sequence: CASRTGHNEQFF. DNA of the CDR3: TGTGCCAGCAGGACAGGTCACAATGAGCAGTTCTTC.

The gene calls are TRBV6-2 or TRBV6-3 and TRBJ2-7; 7 bases map to TRBD2. The CDR3 extends over 13 amino acids. Germline V gene lookup returns CDR1 MNHEY and CDR2 SVGEGT. After removal of 2 bases from V and 6 bases from J, the junction contained 4 bases not matched to a gene. The CDR3 DNA sequence: TGTGCCAGCAGTTACCGCGGGGGAAGCGAGCAGTACTTC. Translating it yields CASSYRGGSEQYF.

The chain couples TRBV4-3 to TRBJ2-7; 9 nucleotides agree with TRBD1. V lost 1 base and J lost 3; bases outside the gene matches: 10. The CDR3 is 17 residues long. Per germline, CDR1 LGHNA and CDR2 YSLEER. This chain's CDR3 is CASSQGPTGQGNYEQYF. The CDR3 DNA reads as TGCGCCAGCAGCCAAGGACCAACCGGACAGGGGAACTACGAGCAGTACTTC.

In its sample, this clonotype was seen a few times. The DNA of the CDR3 is TGTGCCAGCAGCTTAACGGCAGCTTACTCCTACGAGCAGTACTTC. Amino acid sequence: CASSLTAAYSYEQYF. The chain combines TRBV7-9 with TRBJ2-7; no clear D. Germline-derived CDR1 and CDR2 are SEHNR and FQNEAQ (reference sequence). The CDR3 spans 15 residues. V was clipped by 2 bases and J by 0 bases, with 11 bases between them.

V usage is TRBV12-3 or TRBV12-4 and J usage is TRBJ1-5; TRBD1 might be the D (5 bases). Trimming pared 5 bases from V and 5 bases from J, leaving 13 bases between. This CDR3 region has 14 residues. The CDR3 nucleotides read TGTGCCAGCAGTCCCCGGGGGGACGATCAGCCCCAGCATTTT. Amino acid sequence: CASSPRGDDQPQHF.